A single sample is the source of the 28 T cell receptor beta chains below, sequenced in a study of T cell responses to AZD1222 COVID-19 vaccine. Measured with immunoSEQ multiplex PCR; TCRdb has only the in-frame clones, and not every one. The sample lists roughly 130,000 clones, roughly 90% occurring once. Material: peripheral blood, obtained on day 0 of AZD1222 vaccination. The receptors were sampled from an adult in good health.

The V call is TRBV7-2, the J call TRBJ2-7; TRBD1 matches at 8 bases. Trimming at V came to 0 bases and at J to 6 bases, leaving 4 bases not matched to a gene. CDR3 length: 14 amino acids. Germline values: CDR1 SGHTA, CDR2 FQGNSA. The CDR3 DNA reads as TGTGCCAGCAGCTTAGCCGGACAGGGAAGCGAGCAGTACTTC. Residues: CASSLAGQGSEQYF.

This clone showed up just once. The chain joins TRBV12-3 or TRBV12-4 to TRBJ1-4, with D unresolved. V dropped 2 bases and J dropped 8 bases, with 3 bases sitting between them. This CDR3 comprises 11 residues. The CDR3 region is CASSLFEKLFF. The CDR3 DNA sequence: TGTGCCAGCAGTTTATTCGAAAAACTGTTTTTT.

The CDR3 DNA reads as TGCGCCAGCAGACATGACAGGGACAACACCTTC. Translating gives CASRHDRDNTF. V is TRBV5-1 and J is TRBJ1-2, with 7 bases aligning to TRBD1. V was clipped by 5 bases and J by 12 bases; unmatched bases: 7. CDR1 and CDR2 (germline): SGHRS, YFSETQ. The CDR3 loop spans 11 amino acids.

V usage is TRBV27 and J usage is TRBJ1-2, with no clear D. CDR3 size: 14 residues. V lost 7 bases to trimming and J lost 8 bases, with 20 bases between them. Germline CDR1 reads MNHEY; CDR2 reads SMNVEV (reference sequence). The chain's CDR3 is CASKGGLDPRGYTF. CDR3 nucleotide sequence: TGTGCCAGCAAAGGCGGCCTGGACCCGCGGGGCTACACCTTC.

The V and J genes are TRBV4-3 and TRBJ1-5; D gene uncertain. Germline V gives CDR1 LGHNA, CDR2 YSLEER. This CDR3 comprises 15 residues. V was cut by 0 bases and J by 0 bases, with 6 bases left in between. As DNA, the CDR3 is TGCGCCAGCAGCCAAGACGGAGTTAGCAATCAGCCCCAGCATTTT. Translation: CASSQDGVSNQPQHF.

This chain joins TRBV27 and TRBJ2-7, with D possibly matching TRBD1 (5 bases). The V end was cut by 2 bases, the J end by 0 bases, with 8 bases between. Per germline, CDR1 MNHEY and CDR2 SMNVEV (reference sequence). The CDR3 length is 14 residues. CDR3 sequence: CASSLGASSYEQYF. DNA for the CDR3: TGTGCCAGCAGTTTAGGGGCTAGCTCCTACGAGCAGTACTTC.

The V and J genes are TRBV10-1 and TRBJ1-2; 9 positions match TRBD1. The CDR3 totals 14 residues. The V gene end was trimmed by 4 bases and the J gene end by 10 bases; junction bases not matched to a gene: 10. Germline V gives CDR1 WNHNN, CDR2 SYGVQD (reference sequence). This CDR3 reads CASSGDREAIFYTF. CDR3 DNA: TGCGCCAGCAGTGGGGACAGGGAAGCTATCTTCTACACCTTC.

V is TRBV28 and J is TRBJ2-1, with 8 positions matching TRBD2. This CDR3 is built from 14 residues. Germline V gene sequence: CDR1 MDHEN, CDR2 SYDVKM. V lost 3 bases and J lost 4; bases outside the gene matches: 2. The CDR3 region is CASSFGGGYNEQFF. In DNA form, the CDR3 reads TGTGCCAGCAGTTTTGGCGGGGGGTACAATGAGCAGTTCTTC.

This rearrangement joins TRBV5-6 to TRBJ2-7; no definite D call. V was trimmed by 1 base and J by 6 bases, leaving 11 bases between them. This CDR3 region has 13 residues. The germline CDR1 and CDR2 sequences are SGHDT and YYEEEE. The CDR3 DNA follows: TGTGCCAGCAGCTTGTTCTACTTCGGCGAGCAGTACTTC. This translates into CASSLFYFGEQYF.

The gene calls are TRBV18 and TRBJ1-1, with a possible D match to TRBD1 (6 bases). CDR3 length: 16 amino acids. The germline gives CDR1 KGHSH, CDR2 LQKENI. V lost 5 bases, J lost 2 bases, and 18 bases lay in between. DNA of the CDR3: TGTGCCAGCTCATGGCGGAAACAGGGTGAAAACACTGAAGCTTTCTTT. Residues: CASSWRKQGENTEAFF.

The CDR3 is CASSIVYRGMNTEAFF. The CDR3 coding sequence is TGTGCCAGTAGTATAGTATACAGGGGCATGAACACTGAAGCTTTCTTT. The genes are TRBV19 and TRBJ1-1; TRBD1 aligns across 7 bases. This CDR3 has 16 amino acids. V trimming: 1 base; J trimming: 0 bases; junction bases outside the gene matches: 5. The germline V gene has CDR1 LNHDA and CDR2 SQIVND (reference sequence).

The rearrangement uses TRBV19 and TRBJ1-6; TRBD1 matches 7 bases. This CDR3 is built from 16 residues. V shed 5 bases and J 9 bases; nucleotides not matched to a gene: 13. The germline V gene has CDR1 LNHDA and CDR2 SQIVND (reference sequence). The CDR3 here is CASSYLQGSNISPLHF. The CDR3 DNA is TGTGCCAGTAGTTACCTACAGGGGTCCAATATTTCACCCCTCCACTTT.

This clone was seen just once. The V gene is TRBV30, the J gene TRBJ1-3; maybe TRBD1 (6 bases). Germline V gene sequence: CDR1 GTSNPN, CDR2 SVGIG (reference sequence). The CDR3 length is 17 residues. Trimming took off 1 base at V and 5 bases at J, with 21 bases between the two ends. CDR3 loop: CAWSANNQGRDRNTIYF. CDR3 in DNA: TGTGCCTGGAGTGCTAACAATCAGGGCAGGGACAGAAACACCATATATTTT.

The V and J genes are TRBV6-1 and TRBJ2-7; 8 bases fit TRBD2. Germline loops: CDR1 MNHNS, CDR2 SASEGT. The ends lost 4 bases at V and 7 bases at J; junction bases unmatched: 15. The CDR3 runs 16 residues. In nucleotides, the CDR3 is TGTGCCAGCAGTGTAGCCCGAACTAGCGGACGGAGGGAGCAGTACTTC. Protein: CASSVARTSGRREQYF.

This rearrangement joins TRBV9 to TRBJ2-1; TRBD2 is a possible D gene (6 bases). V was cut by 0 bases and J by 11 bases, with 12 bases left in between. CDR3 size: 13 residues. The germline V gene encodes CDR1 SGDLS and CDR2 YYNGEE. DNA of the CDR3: TGTGCCAGCAGCGTAGATCAAGCGGGCAAGCAGTTCTTC. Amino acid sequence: CASSVDQAGKQFF.

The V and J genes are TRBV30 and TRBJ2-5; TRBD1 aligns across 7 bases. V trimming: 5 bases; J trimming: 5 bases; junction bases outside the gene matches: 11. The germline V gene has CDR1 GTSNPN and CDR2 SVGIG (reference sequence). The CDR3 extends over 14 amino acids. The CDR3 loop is CAWDPTGTFETQYF. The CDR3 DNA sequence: TGTGCCTGGGATCCGACAGGGACGTTCGAGACCCAGTACTTC. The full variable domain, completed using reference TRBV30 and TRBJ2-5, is SQTIHQWPATLVQPVGSPLSLECTVEGTSNPNLYWYRQAAGRGLQLLFYSVGIGQISSEVPQNLSASRPQDRQFILSSKKLLLSDSGFYLCAWDPTGTFETQYFGPGTRLLVL.

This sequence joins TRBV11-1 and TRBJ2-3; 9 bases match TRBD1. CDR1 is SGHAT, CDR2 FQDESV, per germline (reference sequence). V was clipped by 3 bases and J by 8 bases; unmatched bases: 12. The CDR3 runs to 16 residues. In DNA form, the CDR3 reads TGTGCCAGCAGCTTGGCCGGGACAGGGAGGTATGGTACGCAGTATTTT. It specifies CASSLAGTGRYGTQYF.

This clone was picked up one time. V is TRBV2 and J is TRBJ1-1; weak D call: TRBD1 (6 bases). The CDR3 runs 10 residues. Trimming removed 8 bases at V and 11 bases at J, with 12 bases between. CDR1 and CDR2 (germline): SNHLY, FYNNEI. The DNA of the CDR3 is TGTGCCAGCTTGGACCAGGGGGCTTTCTTT. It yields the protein CASLDQGAFF. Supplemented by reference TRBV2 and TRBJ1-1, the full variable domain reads EPEVTQTPSHQVTQMGQEVILRCVPISNHLYFYWYRQILGQKVEFLVSFYNNEISEKSEIFDDQFSVERPDGSNFTLKIRSTKLEDSAMYFCASLDQGAFFGQGTRLTVV.

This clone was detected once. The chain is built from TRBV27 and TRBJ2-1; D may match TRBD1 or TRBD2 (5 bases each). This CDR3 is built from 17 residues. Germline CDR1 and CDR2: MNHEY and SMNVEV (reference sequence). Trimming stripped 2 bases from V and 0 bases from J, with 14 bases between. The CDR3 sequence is CASSLPGRRSSYNEQFF. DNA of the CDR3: TGTGCCAGCAGTTTACCGGGGCGTCGAAGCTCCTACAATGAGCAGTTCTTC.

Written as DNA, the CDR3 is TGTGCCAGCACTATGGGCTTGAGCTCTGGAAACACCATATATTTT. It is translated as CASTMGLSSGNTIYF. The rearrangement uses TRBV6-5 and TRBJ1-3; D unresolved. This CDR3 comprises 15 residues. Germline V CDR1 and CDR2: MNHEY, SVGAGI. Trimming took 7 bases from V and 0 from J, leaving 13 bases between them.

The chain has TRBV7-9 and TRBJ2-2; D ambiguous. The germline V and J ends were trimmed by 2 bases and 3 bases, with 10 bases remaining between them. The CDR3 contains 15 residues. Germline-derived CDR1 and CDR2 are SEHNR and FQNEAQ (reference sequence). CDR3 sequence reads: CASSLLTSYTGELFF. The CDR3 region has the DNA TGTGCCAGCAGCTTACTGACAAGTTACACCGGGGAGCTGTTTTTT.

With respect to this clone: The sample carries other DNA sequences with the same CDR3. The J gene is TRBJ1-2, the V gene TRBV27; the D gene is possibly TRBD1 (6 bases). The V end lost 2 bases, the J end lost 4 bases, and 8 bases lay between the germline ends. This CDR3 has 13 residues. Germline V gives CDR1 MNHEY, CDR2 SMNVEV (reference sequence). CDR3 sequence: CASSLTGIYGYTF. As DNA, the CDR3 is TGTGCCAGCAGTTTAACAGGGATCTATGGCTACACCTTC.

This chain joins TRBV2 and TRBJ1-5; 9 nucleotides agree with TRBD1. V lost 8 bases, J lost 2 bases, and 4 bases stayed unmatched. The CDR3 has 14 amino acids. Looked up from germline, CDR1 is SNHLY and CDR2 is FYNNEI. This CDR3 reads CASHTGGGNQPQHF. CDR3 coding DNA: TGTGCCAGCCACACAGGGGGCGGCAATCAGCCCCAGCATTTT.

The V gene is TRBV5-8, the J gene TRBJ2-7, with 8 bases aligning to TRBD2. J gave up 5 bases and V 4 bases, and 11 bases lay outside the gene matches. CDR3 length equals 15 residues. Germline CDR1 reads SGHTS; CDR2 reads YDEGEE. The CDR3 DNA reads TGTGCCAGCAGCCGGGAGTTTGGTAGCGGGAACGAGCAGTACTTC. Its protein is CASSREFGSGNEQYF.

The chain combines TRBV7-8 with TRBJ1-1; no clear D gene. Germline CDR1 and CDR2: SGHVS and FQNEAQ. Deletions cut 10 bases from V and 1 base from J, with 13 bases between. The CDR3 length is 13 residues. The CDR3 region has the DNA TGTGCCACCAGGCGAGACCAGAACACTGAAGCTTTCTTT. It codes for CATRRDQNTEAFF. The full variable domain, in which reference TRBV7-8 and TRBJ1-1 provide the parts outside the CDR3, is GAGVSQSPRYKVAKRGQDVALRCDPISGHVSLFWYQQALGQGPEFLTYFQNEAQLDKSGLPSDRFFAERPEGSVSTLKIQRTQQEDSAVYLCATRRDQNTEAFFGQGTRLTVV.

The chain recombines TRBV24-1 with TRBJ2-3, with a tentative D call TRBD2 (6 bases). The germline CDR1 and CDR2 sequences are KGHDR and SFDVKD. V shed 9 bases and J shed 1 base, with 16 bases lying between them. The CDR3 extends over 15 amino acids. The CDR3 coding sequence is TGTGCCACCGGAACTGCTAGCGTGGGCACAGATACGCAGTATTTT. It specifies CATGTASVGTDTQYF.

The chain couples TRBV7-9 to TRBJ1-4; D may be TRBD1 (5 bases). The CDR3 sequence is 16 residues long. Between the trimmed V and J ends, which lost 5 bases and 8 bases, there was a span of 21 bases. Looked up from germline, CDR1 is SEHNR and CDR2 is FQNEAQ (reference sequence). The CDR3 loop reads CASSPRTGEWGEKLFF. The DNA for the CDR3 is TGTGCCAGCAGCCCACGGACGGGGGAATGGGGAGAAAAACTGTTTTTT.

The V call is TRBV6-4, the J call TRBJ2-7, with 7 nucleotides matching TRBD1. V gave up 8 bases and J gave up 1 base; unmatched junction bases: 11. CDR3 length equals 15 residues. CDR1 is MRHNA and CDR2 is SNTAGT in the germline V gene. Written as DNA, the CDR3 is TGTGCCAGCTCCCCGTTTGGGACAGAATCCTACGAGCAGTACTTC. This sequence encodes CASSPFGTESYEQYF.